The 30 T cell receptor beta chains presented below share a single source sample, sequenced in a study of tumor-infiltrating lymphocytes in primary liver carcinoma. TCR beta cDNA was reverse-transcribed from around 0.55 ug of total RNA. The reaction used a constant-region primer and ProtoScript II reverse transcriptase. Generation of the TCR beta libraries relied on three nested multiplex PCR rounds using slightly modified ARM-PCR. Primers for the first two PCR rounds were TRBV1-TRBV30 forward primers and a C-beta reverse primer (roughly 10 cycles per round). TCRdb redid the calling of the multiplex PCR reads with MiXCR, one entry per CDR3 protein. The sample includes 250,000 to 350,000 distinct CDR3 sequences, 50% to 60% of them seen just once. The authors took blood RNA from unsorted whole blood and also extracted germline DNA. Sequencing input: peripheral blood. The receptors here all came from a woman in her twenties or thirties with primary liver carcinoma and hepatitis B virus infection.

Regarding this clonotype: At one of its ends the junction is not consistent with the germline gene, which may arise from a read error. The rearrangement links TRBV6-1 to TRBJ1-2, with a tentative D call TRBD1 (5 bases). CDR1 is MNHNS, CDR2 SASEGT, per germline. The CDR3 sequence is 13 residues long. The CDR3 DNA follows: TGTGCCAACAGTCCTCAGGGAACCTATGGCTACACCTTC. Protein: CANSPQGTYGYTF.

The chain carries TRBV28 and TRBJ2-7; TRBD2 might be the D (6 bases). CDR1 is MDHEN and CDR2 is SYDVKM in the germline V gene. The CDR3 contains 19 residues. V lost 1 base, J lost 5 bases, and 27 bases lay in between. The chain's CDR3 is CASSLSLEEGLSSEDEQYF. In DNA, the CDR3 is TGTGCCAGCAGTTTATCACTAGAGGAGGGACTCTCCTCCGAGGACGAGCAGTACTTC.

V gene TRBV11-3 combines with J gene TRBJ2-3; D is undetermined. The ends were cut back, 6 bases at V and 3 bases at J, with 13 bases in the middle. This CDR3 has 14 amino acids. Germline V gene data show CDR1 as SGHNT and CDR2 as YENEEA. CDR3 sequence: CASSRIPRTDTQYF. CDR3 nucleotide sequence: TGTGCCAGCAGTCGAATCCCCAGGACAGATACGCAGTATTTT.

V gene TRBV6-5 combines with J gene TRBJ2-2, with D possibly TRBD2 on 6 matching bases. This CDR3 region has 12 residues. Looked up from germline, CDR1 is MNHEY and CDR2 is SVGAGI. Trimming shortened V by 5 bases and J by 10 bases, and 11 bases separated the two germline ends. The CDR3 loop reads CASSRGGEELFF. CDR3 in DNA: TGTGCCAGCAGTCGCGGCGGGGAGGAGCTGTTTTTT.

As for this clonotype: The CDR3 end shows no conserved phenylalanine or tryptophan, and so a read error is likely. The V and J genes are TRBV11-1 and TRBJ2-7; D remains unclear. In germline, CDR1 is SGHAT, CDR2 FQDESV (reference sequence). The CDR3 has 13 residues. CDR3 protein: CARNLGYLREQYY. The CDR3 DNA sequence: TGCGCCAGGAACTTAGGATACCTCCGCGAGCAGTACTAC.

With respect to this clonotype: A clone one base away is much larger, so this may be a read error. The chain combines TRBV29-1 with TRBJ2-3; either TRBD1 or TRBD2 may fit D (5 bases each). CDR1 and CDR2 from the germline V gene are SQVTM and ANQGSEA. V lost 6 bases, J lost 0 bases, and 13 bases lay in between. The CDR3 totals 14 residues. The CDR3 here is CSVRRGASTDTQYF. The CDR3 DNA reads TGCAGCGTACGAAGGGGAGCCAGCACAGATACGCAGTATTTT.

Details on this clonotype: With a much larger clone just one base away, this may be a read error. The chain uses TRBV4-3 and TRBJ2-3; D tentatively fits TRBD1 or TRBD2 (6 bases each). Trimming cost V 0 bases and J 4 bases, with 17 bases left between them. The CDR3 loop spans 17 amino acids. Germline loops: CDR1 LGHNA, CDR2 YSLEER. The CDR3 reads CASSQDPLGGRPDTQYF. In DNA form, the CDR3 reads TGCGCCAGCAGCCAAGATCCATTGGGGGGCCGGCCAGATACGCAGTATTTT.

About this clonotype itself: Given a much more abundant clone one base away, this may be a read error. V gene TRBV6-5 combines with J gene TRBJ2-6, with 7 bases fitting TRBD1. Germline V gene sequence: CDR1 MNHEY, CDR2 SVGAGI. This CDR3 is built from 15 residues. The CDR3 DNA reads as TGTGCCAGCAGGGGACAGTCCTCTGGGGCCAACGTCCTGTCTTTC. Its protein product is CASRGQSSGANVLSF.

This clonotype came up once. Just one base apart from a much larger clone, this may be a read error. The V gene is TRBV24-1, the J gene TRBJ1-2; D is perhaps TRBD1 (5 bases). Germline CDR1 reads KGHDR; CDR2 reads SFDVKD. CDR3 length: 11 amino acids. The CDR3 nucleotides are TGTGTCACCCAGGGCAACTATGGCTACACCTTC. This sequence encodes CVTQGNYGYTF.

This clonotype showed up many times. V is TRBV7-9 and J is TRBJ2-1; D is ambiguous. Trimming pared 2 bases from V and 1 base from J, leaving 15 bases between. CDR1 and CDR2 (germline): SEHNR, FQNEAQ (reference sequence). The CDR3 has 17 residues. The CDR3 nucleotides are TGTGCCAGCAGCTTAACGTACCTAGTCAGTTCCTACAATGAGCAGTTCTTC. Translating gives CASSLTYLVSSYNEQFF.

For this clonotype: This is likely a read error, given that the CDR3 carries no conserved phenylalanine or tryptophan at its end. V and J are TRBV4-1 and TRBJ1-6; D perhaps matches TRBD1 (6 bases). The CDR3 covers 16 residues. CDR1 and CDR2 from the germline V gene are MGHRA and YSYEKL. The CDR3, as DNA: TGTGCCAGCAGCCAAGAGGCGGCGTTAGGGGGATCACCCCTCCACATT. This codes for CASSQEAALGGSPLHI.

A few counts support this clonotype. The chain is built from TRBV5-4 and TRBJ1-1, with TRBD1 matching over 10 bases. CDR1 and CDR2 from the germline V gene are SGHNT and YYREEE (reference sequence). The V and J ends lost 4 bases and 4 bases, in that order; junction bases with no gene match: 10. The CDR3 consists of 16 residues. The CDR3 DNA reads as TGTGCCAGCAGCAGAGGGACAGGGGTAAGAGGCACTGAAGCTTTCTTT. Its protein product is CASSRGTGVRGTEAFF.

This clonotype was detected many times. The chain couples TRBV4-1 to TRBJ2-2, with TRBD2 identical over 14 bases. Germline V lookup: CDR1 MGHRA, CDR2 YSYEKL. This CDR3 spans 20 amino acids. V lost 0 bases and J lost 4; bases outside the gene matches: 10. For the CDR3, the DNA is TGCGCCAGCAGCCAAGAGGGAATACAGGGACTAGCGGGAGTCACCGGGGAGCTGTTTTTT. It encodes CASSQEGIQGLAGVTGELFF.

On this clonotype: This may be a read error, as it is one base from a much larger clone. The chain links TRBV11-3 to TRBJ2-3; tentative D call: TRBD2 (5 bases). The germline V and J ends were trimmed by 0 bases and 3 bases, with 22 bases remaining between them. Per germline, CDR1 SGHNT and CDR2 YENEEA. The CDR3 contains 19 residues. CDR3 sequence: CASSLELSTRRLETDTQYF. As DNA, the CDR3 is TGTGCCAGCAGCTTAGAACTCTCCACCCGGAGGCTTGAGACAGATACGCAGTATTTT.

Details on this clonotype: A much larger clone lies a single base off, so this may be a read error. The CDR3 bases are TGTGCCAGCACTTGGGCAGGGGGAGAGGAAGAGCAGTACTTC. It specifies CASTWAGGEEEQYF. The V call is TRBV12-3 or TRBV12-4, the J call TRBJ2-7; 7 bases are a match to TRBD1. The CDR3 sequence is 14 residues long. V shed 7 bases and J 7 bases; nucleotides not matched to a gene: 13.

In its sample, this clonotype was seen a few times. The chain is built from TRBV7-8 and TRBJ2-2; 14 nucleotides match TRBD2. The CDR3 consists of 16 residues. With V trimmed by 5 bases and J by 6 bases, 5 bases remained unmatched. From germline, CDR1 is SGHVS and CDR2 FQNEAQ. The CDR3 coding sequence is TGTGCCAGCAGCCGTCGACTAGCGGGAGGGCCCGGGGAGCTGTTTTTT. It yields the protein CASSRRLAGGPGELFF.

This clonotype has a handful of counts. V is TRBV11-1 and J is TRBJ2-7; D ambiguous. Between the trimmed V and J ends, which lost 8 bases and 1 base, there was a span of 15 bases. The CDR3 is 14 residues long. Germline V lookup: CDR1 SGHAT, CDR2 FQDESV (reference sequence). As DNA, the CDR3 is TGTGCCAGCCGAGGCGCTAACGAATCCTACGAGCAGTACTTC. Amino acids: CASRGANESYEQYF. The full variable domain, in which reference TRBV11-1 and TRBJ2-7 provide the parts outside the CDR3, is EAEVAQSPRYKITEKSQAVAFWCDPISGHATLYWYRQILGQGPELLVQFQDESVVDDSQLPKDRFSAERLKGVDSTLKIQPAELGDSAMYLCASRGANESYEQYFGPGTRLTVT.

This clonotype was detected only a few times. The V call is TRBV6-5, the J call TRBJ2-6, with 7 positions matching TRBD1. This CDR3 is built from 19 residues. CDR1 and CDR2 from the germline V gene are MNHEY and SVGAGI. Trimming removed 4 bases from V and 0 bases from J; junction bases left unmatched: 12. The CDR3 sequence: CASSSFAGTVFSGANVLTF. DNA of the CDR3: TGTGCCAGCAGTTCCTTTGCCGGGACAGTCTTCTCTGGGGCCAACGTCCTGACTTTC.

A note on this clonotype: At one boundary the junction diverges from the germline segment, which might be a read error. The chain recombines TRBV11-2 with TRBJ2-7; TRBD1 agrees at 9 bases. Germline CDR1 and CDR2: SGHAT and FQNNGV. The CDR3 is made up of 14 amino acids. The DNA for the CDR3 is TGCGCCAGCAGCTGGGGACAGGGACGCTACAAGCAGTACTTC. As protein: CASSWGQGRYKQYF.

V usage is TRBV19 and J usage is TRBJ2-5; 9 bases are a match to TRBD1. From germline, CDR1 is LNHDA and CDR2 SQIVND (reference sequence). The CDR3 covers 18 residues. Trimming at V came to 4 bases and at J to 4 bases, leaving 16 bases not matched to a gene. The CDR3 reads CASSRGSGTGKGVETQYF. As DNA, the CDR3 is TGTGCCAGTAGTAGGGGCTCCGGGACAGGGAAAGGAGTAGAGACCCAGTACTTC.

A word on this clonotype: This may be a read error, as it is one base from a much larger clone. The gene calls are TRBV29-1 and TRBJ2-7, with 7 positions matching TRBD1. Per germline, CDR1 SQVTM and CDR2 ANQGSEA. The CDR3 is 13 residues long. Losses at the gene ends were 7 bases for V and 4 bases for J; bases not matched to a gene: 10. CDR3 DNA: TGCAGCGCTGTAGAGGCAGGGGGTTACGAGCAGTACTTC. Translating gives CSAVEAGGYEQYF.

This rearrangement joins TRBV4-1 to TRBJ2-1; possible D gene TRBD2, 5 bases. This CDR3 has 16 amino acids. Trimming took off 3 bases at V and 0 bases at J, with 12 bases between the two ends. Germline V gene sequence: CDR1 MGHRA, CDR2 YSYEKL. The CDR3, as DNA: TGCGCCAGCAGCCATGCGGGTTTGAGCTCCTACAATGAGCAGTTCTTC. Residues: CASSHAGLSSYNEQFF.

Turning to this clonotype: Germline and junction disagree at one end, which may indicate a read error. The chain has TRBV28 and TRBJ2-3; D uncertain. CDR3 length equals 14 residues. Germline CDR1 and CDR2: MDHEN and SYDVKM. Written as DNA, the CDR3 is TGTACCAGCAGTTTTCTATCGGGCACAGATACGCAGTATTTT. It translates to CTSSFLSGTDTQYF.

There are many counts of this clonotype. This sequence joins TRBV12-3 or TRBV12-4 and TRBJ1-3; D possibly corresponds to TRBD1 (5 bases). CDR3 length: 16 residues. V was cut by 1 base and J by 0 bases, with 10 bases left in between. This CDR3 reads CASSLGGASSGNTIYF. CDR3 bases: TGTGCCAGCAGTTTAGGGGGCGCGAGCTCTGGAAACACCATATATTTT.

This clonotype was seen a single time. A single base separates this from a much larger clone, so it may be a read error. CDR3 nucleotides: TGTGCCAGCAGCAGACGGAGAGGGGCGAATGAAAAAATGTTTTTT. It encodes CASSRRRGANEKMFF. The chain couples TRBV6-5 to TRBJ1-4; a possible D gene is TRBD1 (5 bases). Germline V gives CDR1 MNHEY, CDR2 SVGAGI. This CDR3 has 15 residues.

V gene TRBV6-5 combines with J gene TRBJ2-1, with D unclear. In germline, CDR1 is MNHEY, CDR2 SVGAGI. There are 12 residues in the CDR3. V was shortened by 0 bases and J by 8 bases, with 5 bases between the two germline ends. The CDR3 region is CASSYSKDEQFF. Written as DNA, the CDR3 is TGTGCCAGCAGTTACTCGAAAGATGAGCAGTTCTTC.

On this clonotype: A single base separates this from a much larger clone, so it may be a read error. This chain connects TRBV4-1 to TRBJ2-1, with 9 bases lining up with TRBD2. CDR1 is MGHRA and CDR2 is YSYEKL in the germline V gene. The trim removed 1 base at V and 8 bases at J, leaving 18 bases unmatched. This CDR3 contains 19 residues. For the CDR3, the DNA is TGCGCCAGCAGCCAAGTTTGGCGGCAGTCGCGGGAGGGGGGGGATGAGCAGTTCTTC. Its translation is CASSQVWRQSREGGDEQFF.

As concerns this clonotype: Relative to the germline gene, one junction end is altered; a read error may explain this. As DNA, the CDR3 is TGTGCCGGGGGACGGACAGCCTACGAGCGGTACTTC. This translates into CAGGRTAYERYF. V gene TRBV11-2 combines with J gene TRBJ2-7; D perhaps matches TRBD1 (6 bases). The CDR3 covers 12 residues. Looked up from germline, CDR1 is SGHAT and CDR2 is FQNNGV.

This clonotype was seen only a few times. The genes are TRBV2 and TRBJ1-5; TRBD1 is a possible D gene (6 bases). This CDR3 comprises 15 residues. Germline V CDR1 and CDR2: SNHLY, FYNNEI. V shed 4 bases and J shed 7 bases, with 17 bases lying between them. This chain's CDR3 is CASSGQQGLGQPQHF. In nucleotides, the CDR3 is TGTGCCAGCAGTGGCCAACAGGGACTTGGGCAGCCCCAGCATTTT.

Comment on this clonotype: Relative to the germline gene, one junction end is altered; a read error may explain this. V usage is TRBV12-3 or TRBV12-4 and J usage is TRBJ2-7; perhaps TRBD2 as D (5 bases). This CDR3 contains 13 residues. The CDR3 spells CARSLALPDEQYF. In nucleotides, the CDR3 is TGTGCCAGAAGTTTAGCGCTCCCGGACGAGCAGTACTTC.